This TCR beta chain was profiled in a study of blood T cell repertoires in COVID-19. Study-level background: Some COVID-19 samples were acute and others convalescent; all came from the United States, Italy and Spain.

Germline lookup yields CDR1 ENHRY and CDR2 SYGVKD. Trimming pared 2 bases from V and 4 bases from J, leaving 11 bases between. The CDR3 length is 14 residues. Some clones are missing from TCRdb's copy, which holds only in-frame ones; the method was immunoSEQ multiplex PCR. This sample has about 200,000 clones, with around 83% found just once. Material for sequencing was peripheral blood. The chain joins TRBV10-3 to TRBJ1-2, with D possibly TRBD1 on 6 matching bases. The sequence came from a woman of 80 years or more with acute or convalescent COVID-19. The CDR3 nucleotides are TGTGCCATCAGTGAGAACAGGGCCCTCTATGGCTACACCTTC. It encodes CAISENRALYGYTF.